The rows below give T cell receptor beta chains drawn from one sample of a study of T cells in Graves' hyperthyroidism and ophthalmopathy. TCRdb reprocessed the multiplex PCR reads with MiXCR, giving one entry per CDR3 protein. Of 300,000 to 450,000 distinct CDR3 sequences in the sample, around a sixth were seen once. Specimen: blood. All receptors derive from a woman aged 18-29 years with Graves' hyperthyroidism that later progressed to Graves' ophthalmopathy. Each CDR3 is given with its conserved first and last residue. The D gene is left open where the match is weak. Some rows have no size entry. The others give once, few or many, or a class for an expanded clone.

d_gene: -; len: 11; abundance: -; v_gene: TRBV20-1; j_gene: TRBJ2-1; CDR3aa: CSATKGVEQFF; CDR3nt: TGCAGTGCAACCAAGGGCGTCGAGCAGTTCTTC
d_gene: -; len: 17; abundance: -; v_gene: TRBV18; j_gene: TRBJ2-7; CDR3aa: CASSPLLQGSGISEQYF; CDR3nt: TGTGCCAGCTCACCGCTACTACAGGGCTCGGGCATTTCGGAGCAGTACTTC
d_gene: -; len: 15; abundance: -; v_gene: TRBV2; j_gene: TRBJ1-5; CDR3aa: CATGGPGYSNQPQHF; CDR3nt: TGTGCGACGGGGGGCCCTGGGTATAGCAATCAGCCCCAGCATTTT
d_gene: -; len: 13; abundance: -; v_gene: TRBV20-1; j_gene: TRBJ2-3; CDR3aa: CSVRVGITDTQYF; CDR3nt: TGCAGTGTTAGAGTGGGAATCACAGATACGCAGTATTTT
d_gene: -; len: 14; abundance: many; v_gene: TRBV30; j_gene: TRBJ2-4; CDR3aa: CAWSVGGGENIQYF; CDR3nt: TGTGCCTGGAGTGTAGGGGGTGGGGAAAACATTCAGTACTTC
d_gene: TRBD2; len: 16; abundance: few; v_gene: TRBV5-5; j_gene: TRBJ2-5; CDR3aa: CASSPWDRREQETQYF; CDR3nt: TGTGCCAGCAGCCCTTGGGACCGGCGGGAGCAAGAGACCCAGTACTTC
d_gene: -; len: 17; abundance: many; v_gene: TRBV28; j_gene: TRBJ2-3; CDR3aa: CASSFSLDRFSTDTQYF; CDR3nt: TGTGCCAGCAGTTTCTCGTTGGACAGATTTAGTACAGATACGCAGTATTTT
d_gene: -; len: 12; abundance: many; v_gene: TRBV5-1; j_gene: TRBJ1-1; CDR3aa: CASSLSGAEAFF; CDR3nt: TGCGCCAGCAGCTTATCTGGCGCTGAAGCTTTCTTT
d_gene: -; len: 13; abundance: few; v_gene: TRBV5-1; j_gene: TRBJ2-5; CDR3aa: CASSLAIRETQYF; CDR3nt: TGCGCCAGCAGCTTGGCGATTCGAGAGACCCAGTACTTC
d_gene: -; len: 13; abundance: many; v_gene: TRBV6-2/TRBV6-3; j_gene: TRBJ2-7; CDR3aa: CASSYSYVERQYF; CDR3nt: TGTGCCAGCAGTTACTCATACGTCGAACGGCAGTACTTC
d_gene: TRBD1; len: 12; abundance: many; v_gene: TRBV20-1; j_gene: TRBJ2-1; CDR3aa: CSASDRGNEQFF; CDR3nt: TGCAGTGCTAGCGACAGGGGAAATGAGCAGTTCTTC
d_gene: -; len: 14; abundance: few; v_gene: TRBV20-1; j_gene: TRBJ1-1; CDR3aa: CSARDGTMNTEAFF; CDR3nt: TGCAGTGCTAGGGATGGGACAATGAACACTGAAGCTTTCTTT
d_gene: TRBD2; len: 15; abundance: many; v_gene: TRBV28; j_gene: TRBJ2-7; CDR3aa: CASSLYLAGGAEQYF; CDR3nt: TGTGCCAGCAGTTTGTACCTAGCGGGGGGCGCCGAGCAGTACTTC
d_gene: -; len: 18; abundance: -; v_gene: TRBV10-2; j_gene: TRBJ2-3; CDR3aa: CASSELTRDYRNTDTQYF; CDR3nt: TGCGCCAGCAGTGAGTTAACCCGAGACTACCGTAACACAGATACGCAGTATTTT
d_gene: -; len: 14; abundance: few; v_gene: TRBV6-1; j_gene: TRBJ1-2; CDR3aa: CASSESGGIYGYTF; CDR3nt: TGTGCCAGCAGTGAATCTGGGGGGATCTATGGCTACACCTTC
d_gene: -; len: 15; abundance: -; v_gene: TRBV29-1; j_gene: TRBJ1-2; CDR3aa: CSVEDRGPKNYGYTF; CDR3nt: TGCAGCGTTGAAGATCGTGGGCCCAAGAACTATGGCTACACCTTC
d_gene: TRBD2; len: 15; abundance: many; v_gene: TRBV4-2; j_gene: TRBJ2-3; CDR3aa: CASSQSGRATDTQYF; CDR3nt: TGTGCCAGCAGCCAAAGCGGGAGGGCCACAGATACGCAGTATTTT
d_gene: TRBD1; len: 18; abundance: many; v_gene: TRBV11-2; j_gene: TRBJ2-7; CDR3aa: CASSLGGLGGQGSQEQYF; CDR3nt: TGTGCCAGCAGCTTAGGGGGGCTTGGGGGACAGGGTTCGCAGGAGCAGTACTTC
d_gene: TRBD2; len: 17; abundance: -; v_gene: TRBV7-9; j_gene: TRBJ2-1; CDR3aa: CASSLGRTSGRAGEQFF; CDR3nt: TGTGCCAGCAGCTTAGGGAGGACTAGCGGGAGGGCGGGCGAGCAGTTCTTC
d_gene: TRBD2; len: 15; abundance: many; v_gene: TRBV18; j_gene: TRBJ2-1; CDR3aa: CASSARLAGDNEQFF; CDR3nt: TGTGCCAGCTCAGCCCGACTAGCGGGAGACAATGAGCAGTTCTTC
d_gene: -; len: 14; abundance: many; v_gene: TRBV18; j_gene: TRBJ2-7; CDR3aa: CASSPDRQSYEQYF; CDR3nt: TGTGCCAGCTCCCCCGACAGGCAGTCCTACGAGCAGTACTTC
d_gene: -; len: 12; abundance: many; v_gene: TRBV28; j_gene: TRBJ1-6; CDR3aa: CASSQTATSLHF; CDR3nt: TGTGCCAGCAGTCAGACAGCTACTTCCCTCCACTTT
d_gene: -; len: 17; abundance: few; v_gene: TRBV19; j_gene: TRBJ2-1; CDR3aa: CASTWGLARSSYNEQFF; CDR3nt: TGTGCCAGTACATGGGGGCTAGCGCGAAGCTCCTACAATGAGCAGTTCTTC
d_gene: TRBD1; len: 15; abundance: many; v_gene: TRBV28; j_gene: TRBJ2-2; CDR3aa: CASIKGQAHTGELFF; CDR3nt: TGTGCCAGCATCAAGGGACAGGCCCACACCGGGGAGCTGTTTTTT
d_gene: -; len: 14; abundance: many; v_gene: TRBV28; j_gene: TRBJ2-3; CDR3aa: CASSLYQGPDTQYF; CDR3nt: TGTGCCAGCAGTTTATATCAGGGCCCAGATACGCAGTATTTT
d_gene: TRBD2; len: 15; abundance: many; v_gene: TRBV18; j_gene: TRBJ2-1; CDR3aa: CASSLGTSEYNEQFF; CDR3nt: TGTGCCAGCTCCCTCGGGACTAGCGAGTACAATGAGCAGTTCTTC
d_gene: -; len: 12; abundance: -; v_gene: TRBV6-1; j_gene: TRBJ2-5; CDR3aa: CASSRAGRDQYF; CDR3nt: TGTGCCAGCAGCAGAGCTGGACGGGACCAGTACTTC
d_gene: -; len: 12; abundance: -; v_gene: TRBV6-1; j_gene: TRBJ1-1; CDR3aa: CASIGENTEAFF; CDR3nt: TGTGCCAGCATCGGTGAGAACACTGAAGCTTTCTTT
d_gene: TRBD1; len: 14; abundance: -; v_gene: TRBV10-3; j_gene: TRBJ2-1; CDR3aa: CAISPGTGGNEQFF; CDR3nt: TGTGCCATCAGCCCCGGGACAGGGGGCAATGAGCAGTTCTTC
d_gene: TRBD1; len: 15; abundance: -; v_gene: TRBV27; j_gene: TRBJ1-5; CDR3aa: CASSLNLGGSQPQHF; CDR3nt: TGTGCCAGCAGTTTAAACTTAGGGGGCTCTCAGCCCCAGCATTTT
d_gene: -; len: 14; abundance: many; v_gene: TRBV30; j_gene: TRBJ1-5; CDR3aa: CAWSVGSPNQPQHF; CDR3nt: TGTGCCTGGAGTGTGGGGTCCCCCAATCAGCCCCAGCATTTT